The 16 T cell receptor beta chains given below trace back to one sample, sequenced in a study of T cell responses to AZD1222 COVID-19 vaccine. Clones were sequenced by immunoSEQ multiplex PCR, and TCRdb holds only the in-frame ones, with some missing. The table records about 120,000 clones, 84% of them present only once. The sequences come from peripheral blood, collected on day 0 of AZD1222 vaccination. These receptors originate from an adult in good health.

The chain carries TRBV3-1 (or the pseudogene TRBV3-2) and TRBJ2-1; D possibly corresponds to TRBD2 (7 bases). The CDR3 runs 14 residues. Trimming left V 5 bases short and J 5 bases short, with 13 bases between. CDR1 and CDR2 from the germline V gene are LGHDT and YNNKEL (reference sequence). Written as DNA, the CDR3 is TGTGCCAGCAGCAAGGGGGGGTCGGACAATGAGCAGTTCTTC. This encodes CASSKGGSDNEQFF.

The V call is TRBV12-5, the J call TRBJ2-3; D is uncertain. V lost 1 base, J lost 1 base, and 12 bases lay in between. Per the germline V gene, CDR1 is LGHNT and CDR2 is FRNRAP. CDR3 length: 16 residues. CDR3 region: CASGLAATGGTDTQYF. CDR3 nucleotides: TGTGCTAGTGGTTTGGCAGCAACCGGAGGCACAGATACGCAGTATTTT.

The rearrangement joins TRBV2 to TRBJ1-2; no clear D. The germline gives CDR1 SNHLY, CDR2 FYNNEI. The CDR3 is made up of 13 amino acids. Trimming pared 2 bases from V and 8 bases from J, leaving 12 bases between. The CDR3 is CASSEFLSGGYTF. The CDR3 bases are TGTGCCAGCAGTGAATTCCTATCGGGCGGCTACACCTTC.

The gene calls are TRBV6-5 and TRBJ1-1, with D possibly being TRBD1 (5 bases). Germline CDR1 MNHEY, CDR2 SVGAGI. CDR3 size: 14 residues. The V gene lost 4 bases and the J gene lost 5 bases, with 14 bases spanning the gap. CDR3 amino acids: CASSSGTTKTEAFF. The DNA for the CDR3 is TGTGCCAGCAGTTCCGGGACCACTAAAACTGAAGCTTTCTTT.

The chain joins TRBV5-1 to TRBJ1-6; the D gene is possibly TRBD1 (5 bases). The CDR3 sequence is 14 residues long. Deletions cut 0 bases from V and 9 bases from J, with 10 bases between. Per germline, CDR1 SGHRS and CDR2 YFSETQ. CDR3 residues: CASSLGDSGSPLHF. DNA of the CDR3: TGCGCCAGCAGCTTGGGGGACTCGGGTTCACCCCTCCACTTT. The variable domain in full, completed from reference TRBV5-1 and TRBJ1-6, reads KAGVTQTPRYLIKTRGQQVTLSCSPISGHRSVSWYQQTPGQGLQFLFEYFSETQRNKGNFPGRFSGRQFSNSRSEMNVSTLELGDSALYLCASSLGDSGSPLHFGNGTRLTVT.

The chain recombines TRBV9 with TRBJ2-5; 10 positions match TRBD2. Germline assignment: CDR1 SGDLS and CDR2 YYNGEE. Trimming cost V 2 bases and J 2 bases; bases outside gene matches: 3. The CDR3 has 15 residues. The CDR3 DNA sequence: TGTGCCAGCAGCGTTAGCGGGGGGACTCAAGAGACCCAGTACTTC. Its translation: CASSVSGGTQETQYF.

V usage is TRBV7-2 and J usage is TRBJ1-4; the D is unclear. The CDR3 runs to 13 residues. V was pared by 2 bases and J by 6 bases, with 7 bases between. Germline V lookup: CDR1 SGHTA, CDR2 FQGNSA. CDR3 protein: CASSLRPDEKLFF. In DNA, the CDR3 is TGTGCCAGCAGCTTAAGGCCGGATGAAAAACTGTTTTTT. Full variable domain (missing parts from reference TRBV7-2 and TRBJ1-4): GAGVSQSPSNKVTEKGKDVELRCDPISGHTALYWYRQSLGQGLEFLIYFQGNSAPDKSGLPSDRFSAERTGGSVSTLTIQRTQQEDSAVYLCASSLRPDEKLFFGSGTQLSVL.

The V gene is TRBV5-1, the J gene TRBJ1-5; D possibly corresponds to TRBD1 (5 bases). The CDR3 runs 15 residues. CDR1 is SGHRS, CDR2 YFSETQ, per germline. Trimming removed 4 bases at V and 3 bases at J, with 14 bases between. Here the CDR3 DNA reads TGCGCCAGCAGCCCGGGGGGGAATAACAATCAGCCCCAGCATTTT. The encoded protein is CASSPGGNNNQPQHF.

This chain uses TRBV10-3 with TRBJ2-7; TRBD1 matches at 8 bases. The CDR3 spans 14 residues. With V trimmed by 10 bases and J by 2 bases, 10 bases remained unmatched. Germline V lookup: CDR1 ENHRY, CDR2 SYGVKD. Here the CDR3 reads CASQGQESTYEQYF. Written as DNA, the CDR3 is TGTGCCAGCCAGGGACAGGAAAGTACCTACGAGCAGTACTTC.

V usage is TRBV18 and J usage is TRBJ2-7; 9 nucleotides align to TRBD2. Looked up from germline, CDR1 is KGHSH and CDR2 is LQKENI. The V and J ends lost 3 bases and 6 bases, in that order; junction bases with no gene match: 12. This CDR3 contains 16 residues. The CDR3 spells CASSPSWTSVPPEQYF. The CDR3 nucleotides read TGTGCCAGCTCACCGTCGTGGACTAGCGTTCCCCCCGAGCAGTACTTC.

The rearrangement uses TRBV5-1 and TRBJ1-6, with 7 bases identical to TRBD1. The CDR3 length is 14 residues. V was clipped by 7 bases and J by 9 bases; unmatched bases: 10. Germline CDR1 and CDR2: SGHRS and YFSETQ. CDR3 coding DNA: TGCGCCAGCGGCCCGGGACAGACAGCTTCACCCCTCCACTTT. Protein: CASGPGQTASPLHF.

This chain uses TRBV4-2 with TRBJ1-1, with 8 positions matching TRBD1. Trimming at V came to 0 bases and at J to 11 bases, leaving 8 bases not matched to a gene. This CDR3 contains 14 residues. Germline V lookup: CDR1 LGHNA, CDR2 YNFKEQ. CDR3 nucleotides: TGTGCCAGCAGCCAAGAGGGCCAGGACAGGGTGGCTTTCTTT. It specifies CASSQEGQDRVAFF.

The chain has TRBV14 and TRBJ2-6, with D perhaps being TRBD1 or TRBD2 (5 bases each). Germline values: CDR1 SGHDN, CDR2 FVKESK. CDR3 length equals 18 residues. V was cut by 1 base and J by 2 bases, with 15 bases left in between. The CDR3 DNA reads TGTGCCAGCAGCCAAGTGACCGGGAAGGGACCTGGGGCCAACGTCCTGACTTTC. Its translation is CASSQVTGKGPGANVLTF.

This clone was detected only a few times. The gene calls are TRBV20-1 and TRBJ1-2; no clear D. The CDR3 totals 11 residues. Germline V lookup: CDR1 DFQATT, CDR2 SNEGSKA (reference sequence). V was pared by 5 bases and J by 1 base, with 5 bases between. The CDR3: CSALYNYGYTF. CDR3 DNA sequence: TGCAGTGCTTTATATAACTATGGCTACACCTTC.

The chain carries TRBV7-3 and TRBJ2-5; 7 bases agree with TRBD2. The length of the CDR3 is 13 residues. V gave up 2 bases and J gave up 4 bases; unmatched junction bases: 1. Looked up from germline, CDR1 is SGHTA and CDR2 is FQGTGA. CDR3 sequence: CASSLGRAETQYF. DNA for the CDR3: TGTGCCAGCAGCTTAGGGAGGGCAGAGACCCAGTACTTC. Full variable domain (outside the CDR3, taken from reference TRBV7-3 and TRBJ2-5): GAGVSQTPSNKVTEKGKYVELRCDPISGHTALYWYRQSLGQGPEFLIYFQGTGAADDSGLPNDRFFAVRPEGSVSTLKIQRTERGDSAVYLCASSLGRAETQYFGPGTRLLVL.

The chain employs TRBV11-2 and TRBJ2-1, with TRBD2 matching 8 bases. The junction had 4 bases not matched to a gene; V was cut back by 6 bases and J by 6 bases. The CDR3 contains 13 residues. Germline CDR1 is SGHAT and CDR2 is FQNNGV. The CDR3 nucleotides read TGTGCCAGCAGTGCCGGGACTAGCAATGAGCAGTTCTTC. Its translation is CASSAGTSNEQFF.